These 12 T cell receptor beta chains were all obtained from the same sample, sequenced in a study of shared clonotypes between healthy human individuals (dated by TCRdb to between 2020 and 2021). Libraries were prepared through the immunoSEQ multiplex PCR assay. TCRdb obtained this table from immuneACCESS and retained in-frame rearrangements with V and J assigned. These tables miss some clones; where compared with another copy, unresolved V genes account for less than half of the shortfall, and the remainder is unexplained. The sample records 600,000 to 750,000 clones, approximately 77% of which are singletons. The ten largest clones capture more than 1.5% of the sample. Sequencing used memory CD4+ T cells sorted from blood. The cell subset or site label, as the study defines it: CD45RA-negative fraction. Every receptor here comes from a woman in her twenties or thirties in good health.

The chain's CDR3 is CASNRGGLADGYTF. CDR3 nucleotide sequence: TGTGCCAGCAACCGTGGGGGGTTAGCGGATGGCTACACCTTC. The rearrangement uses TRBV9 and TRBJ1-2; D is perhaps TRBD1 (5 bases). The CDR3 is 14 amino acids. Trimming cost V 6 bases and J 6 bases, with 18 bases left between them. Germline loops: CDR1 SGDLS, CDR2 YYNGEE.

The V and J genes are TRBV25-1 and TRBJ1-6, with 8 bases that match TRBD1. After removal of 2 bases from V and 1 base from J, the junction contained 7 bases not matched to a gene. This CDR3 comprises 18 residues. Germline CDR1 reads MGHDK; CDR2 reads SYGVNS. The CDR3 sequence is CASSELRTGSSYNSPLHF. The CDR3 DNA reads TGTGCCAGCAGTGAACTCCGGACAGGGAGTTCCTATAATTCACCCCTCCACTTT.

V and J are TRBV19 and TRBJ2-5; D may match TRBD1 or TRBD2 (6 bases each). Germline V CDR1 and CDR2: LNHDA, SQIVND (reference sequence). V dropped 3 bases and J dropped 6 bases, with 14 bases sitting between them. This CDR3 has 14 amino acids. The CDR3 nucleotides are TGTGCCAGTAGTATTGGGGGGCCGGGGAAGACCCAGTACTTC. Its protein is CASSIGGPGKTQYF.

The V and J genes are TRBV7-9 and TRBJ2-2; D remains unclear. V was trimmed by 2 bases and J by 4 bases, leaving 11 bases between them. There are 15 residues in the CDR3. CDR1 is SEHNR and CDR2 is FQNEAQ in the germline V gene (reference sequence). CDR3 loop: CASSLQSRITGELFF. The DNA for the CDR3 is TGTGCCAGCAGCTTACAGTCCAGAATCACCGGGGAGCTGTTTTTT.

The chain carries TRBV6-1 and TRBJ2-1; TRBD2 matches at 12 bases. Germline V lookup: CDR1 MNHNS, CDR2 SASEGT. The CDR3 length is 15 residues. V lost 4 bases to trimming and J lost 8 bases; unmatched junction nucleotides: 6. Here the CDR3 DNA reads TGTGCCAGCAGTGCCCTACTAGCGGGAGGCGATGAGCAGTTCTTC. Translating gives CASSALLAGGDEQFF.

This clone has only a few counts. The same CDR3 can be traced to other DNA sequences in this sample. The chain links TRBV18 to TRBJ2-7, with D perhaps matching TRBD1 (6 bases). With 2 bases removed from V and 7 bases from J, the gap between germline ends came to 15 bases. CDR1 is KGHSH and CDR2 is LQKENI in the germline V gene. The CDR3 is 14 amino acids. CDR3 in amino acids: CASSPSGQGREQYF. The CDR3 nucleotides read TGTGCCAGCTCACCATCGGGGCAGGGGCGAGAGCAGTACTTC.

The CDR3 protein is CASSWGLRTSSDEQFF. CDR3 nucleotides: TGCGCCAGCAGCTGGGGGCTGAGGACTAGCAGCGATGAGCAGTTCTTC. This chain joins TRBV5-1 and TRBJ2-1, with 8 bases fitting TRBD2. The ends lost 3 bases at V and 8 bases at J; junction bases unmatched: 13. The V gene's germline CDR1 is SGHRS and CDR2 YFSETQ. The CDR3 totals 16 residues.

The rearrangement joins TRBV5-1 to TRBJ2-5; TRBD1 might be the D (6 bases). V was cut by 2 bases and J by 2 bases, with 10 bases left in between. CDR3 length equals 14 residues. Germline V gene lookup returns CDR1 SGHRS and CDR2 YFSETQ. In DNA form, the CDR3 reads TGCGCCAGCAGCTTTGGACAGAAACAAGAGACCCAGTACTTC. Amino acids: CASSFGQKQETQYF.

This clone occurred a few times. The V and J genes are TRBV25-1 and TRBJ1-5, with D hard to call. This CDR3 is 13 amino acids long. The ends were cut back, 1 base at V and 3 bases at J, with 4 bases in the middle. In germline, CDR1 is MGHDK, CDR2 SYGVNS. CDR3: CASSESTNQPQHF. For the CDR3, the DNA is TGTGCCAGCAGTGAATCCACCAATCAGCCCCAGCATTTT.

About this clone itself: Other DNA sequences in this specimen translate into the identical CDR3. This chain joins TRBV9 and TRBJ2-2, with 12 positions matching TRBD2. CDR1 SGDLS and CDR2 YYNGEE come from the germline V gene. V lost 0 bases, J lost 5 bases, and 2 bases stayed unmatched. CDR3 length: 16 amino acids. CDR3 nucleotide sequence: TGTGCCAGCAGCGTAGGGACTAGCGGGAATACCGGGGAGCTGTTTTTT. It specifies CASSVGTSGNTGELFF.

The sample holds one count of this clone. V is TRBV5-1 and J is TRBJ2-7; 8 bases fit TRBD1. CDR3 length equals 16 residues. Germline trimming cut 4 bases from V and 7 bases from J; bases unmatched to any gene: 16. Germline V gives CDR1 SGHRS, CDR2 YFSETQ. CDR3 bases: TGCGCCAGCAGCCCAGACCAGGGACAGGACCTTACGGAGCAGTACTTC. Amino acid sequence: CASSPDQGQDLTEQYF.

This clone appeared a few times. V is TRBV10-2 and J is TRBJ2-6; TRBD1 matches at 10 bases. The CDR3 is 16 amino acids. CDR1 is WSHSY, CDR2 SAAADI, per germline. The trim removed 8 bases at V and 3 bases at J, leaving 7 bases unmatched. Here the CDR3 reads CASLGQGVIGANVLTF. The CDR3, as DNA: TGCGCCAGCCTCGGACAGGGGGTGATTGGGGCCAACGTCCTGACTTTC.